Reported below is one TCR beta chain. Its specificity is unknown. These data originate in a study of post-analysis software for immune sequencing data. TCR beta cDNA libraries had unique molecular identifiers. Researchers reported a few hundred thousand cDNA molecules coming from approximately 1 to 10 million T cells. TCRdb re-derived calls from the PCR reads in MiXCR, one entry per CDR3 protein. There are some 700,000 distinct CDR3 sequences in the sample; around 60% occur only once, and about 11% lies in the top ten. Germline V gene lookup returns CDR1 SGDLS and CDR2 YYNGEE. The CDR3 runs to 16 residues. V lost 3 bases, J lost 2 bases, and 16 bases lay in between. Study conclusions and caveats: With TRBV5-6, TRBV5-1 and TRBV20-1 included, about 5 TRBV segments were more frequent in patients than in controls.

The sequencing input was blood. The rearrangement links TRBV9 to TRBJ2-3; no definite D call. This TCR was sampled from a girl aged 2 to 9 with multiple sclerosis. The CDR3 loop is CASSGPFGEHTDTQYF. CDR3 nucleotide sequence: TGTGCCAGCAGCGGCCCATTTGGGGAACACACAGATACGCAGTATTTT.